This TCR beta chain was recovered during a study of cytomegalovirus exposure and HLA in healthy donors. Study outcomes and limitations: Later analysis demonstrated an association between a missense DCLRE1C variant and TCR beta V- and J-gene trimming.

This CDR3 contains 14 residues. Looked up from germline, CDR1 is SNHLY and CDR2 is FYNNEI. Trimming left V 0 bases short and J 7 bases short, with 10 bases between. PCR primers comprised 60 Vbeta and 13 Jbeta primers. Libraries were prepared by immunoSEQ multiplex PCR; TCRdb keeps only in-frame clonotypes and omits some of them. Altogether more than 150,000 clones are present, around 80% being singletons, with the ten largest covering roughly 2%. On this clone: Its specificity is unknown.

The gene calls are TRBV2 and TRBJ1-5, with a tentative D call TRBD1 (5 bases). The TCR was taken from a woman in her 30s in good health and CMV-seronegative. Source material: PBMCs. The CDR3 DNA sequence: TGTGCCAGCAGTGAAGCCCGCCAGGGCCAGCCCCAGCATTTT. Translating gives CASSEARQGQPQHF.